The rows below give T cell receptor gamma chains drawn from one sample of a study of intestinal T cells in coeliac disease. TCRdb processed the multiplex PCR reads again with the CATT caller. The sample includes under 2,500 gamma-chain clones, approximately 47% of them seen just once. Material: a duodenal biopsy. The receptors stem from a human donor with celiac disease. The CDR3 runs from the conserved cysteine through the conserved F or W. Size tells how often a clone was seen (once, few, many) or the class of an expanded clone, and some rows leave it out.

j_call: TRGJ1/TRGJ2; v_call: TRGV3; clone_size: .; cdr3_nt: TGTGCCACCTGGGACAGGCATTATTATAAGAAACTCTTT; cdr3_aa: CATWDRHYYKKLF
j_call: TRGJ1/TRGJ2; v_call: TRGV10; clone_size: once; cdr3_nt: TGTGCTGCGCGGGATTCGGAGGGGCATTATAAGAAACTCTTT; cdr3_aa: CAARDSEGHYKKLF
j_call: TRGJ1/TRGJ2; v_call: TRGV2; clone_size: few; cdr3_nt: TGTGCCACCTGGGACGGGCTACGTTATAAGAAACTCTTT; cdr3_aa: CATWDGLRYKKLF
j_call: TRGJ1/TRGJ2; v_call: TRGV3; clone_size: .; cdr3_nt: TGTGCCACCTGGGACAGGCGTTATAAGAAACTCTTT; cdr3_aa: CATWDRRYKKLF
j_call: TRGJ1/TRGJ2; v_call: TRGV9; clone_size: .; cdr3_nt: TGTGCCTTGTGGGGGGGGGCCATTTATTATAAGAAACTCTTT; cdr3_aa: CALWGGAIYYKKLF
j_call: TRGJP1; v_call: TRGV2; clone_size: .; cdr3_nt: TGTGCCACCTGGATACGTCCGGGGGTCAAGATATTT; cdr3_aa: CATWIRPGVKIF
j_call: TRGJ1/TRGJ2; v_call: TRGV8; clone_size: .; cdr3_nt: TGTGCCACCTGGGACAGAGAGGATTATTATAAGAAACTCTTT; cdr3_aa: CATWDREDYYKKLF
j_call: TRGJ1/TRGJ2; v_call: TRGV9; clone_size: .; cdr3_nt: TGCGCCTTGAGAGTGGATAAGAAACTCTTT; cdr3_aa: CALRVDKKLF
j_call: TRGJP1; v_call: TRGV8; clone_size: .; cdr3_nt: TGTGCCACCTGGCACTATACCACTGGTTGGTTCAAGATATTT; cdr3_aa: CATWHYTTGWFKIF
j_call: TRGJ1/TRGJ2; v_call: TRGV8; clone_size: few; cdr3_nt: TGTGCCACCTCAGGGTCTCTGAATAAGAAACTCTTT; cdr3_aa: CATSGSLNKKLF
j_call: TRGJ1/TRGJ2; v_call: TRGV4; clone_size: few; cdr3_nt: TGTGCCACCTCCTACAAGAAACTCTTT; cdr3_aa: CATSYKKLF
j_call: TRGJ1/TRGJ2; v_call: TRGV10; clone_size: .; cdr3_nt: TGTGCTGCGTGGGAATCGAATTATTATAAGAAACTCTTT; cdr3_aa: CAAWESNYYKKLF
j_call: TRGJ1/TRGJ2; v_call: TRGV10; clone_size: few; cdr3_nt: TGTGCTGCGTGGGCCGTTATTATAAAAAAACTCTTT; cdr3_aa: CAAWAVIIKKLF
j_call: TRGJ1/TRGJ2; v_call: TRGV5; clone_size: .; cdr3_nt: TGTGCCACCTGGGACTATTATAAGAAACTCTTT; cdr3_aa: CATWDYYKKLF
j_call: TRGJ1/TRGJ2; v_call: TRGV10; clone_size: few; cdr3_nt: TGTGCTGCGTGGGATTATAAGGATTATAAGAAACTCTTT; cdr3_aa: CAAWDYKDYKKLF
j_call: TRGJ1/TRGJ2; v_call: TRGV3; clone_size: .; cdr3_nt: TGTGCCACCTGGGACAGGCCGATGGTAAGAAAACTCTTT; cdr3_aa: CATWDRPMVRKLF
j_call: TRGJP1; v_call: TRGV3; clone_size: .; cdr3_nt: TGTGCCACCTGGGACAGGTGGGCCACTGGCTGGTTCAAGATATTT; cdr3_aa: CATWDRWATGWFKIF
j_call: TRGJ1/TRGJ2; v_call: TRGV11; clone_size: .; cdr3_nt: TGTGCCTGCTGGATTAGCCCCTCGGCGCCCAATTATTATAAGAAACTCTTT; cdr3_aa: CACWISPSAPNYYKKLF
j_call: TRGJ1/TRGJ2; v_call: TRGV2; clone_size: .; cdr3_nt: TGTGCCACCTGGGACGGGCAGGGGGATTATAAGAAACTCTTT; cdr3_aa: CATWDGQGDYKKLF
j_call: TRGJ1/TRGJ2; v_call: TRGV2; clone_size: .; cdr3_nt: TGTGCCACCTGGGAGAGGTATTATAAGAAACTCTTT; cdr3_aa: CATWERYYKKLF
j_call: TRGJ1/TRGJ2; v_call: TRGV4; clone_size: .; cdr3_nt: TGTGCCACCTGGGATGATTATTATAAGAAACTCTTT; cdr3_aa: CATWDDYYKKLF
j_call: TRGJ1/TRGJ2; v_call: TRGV3; clone_size: .; cdr3_nt: TGTGCCACCTGGGACAGGGATTATAAGAAACTCTTT; cdr3_aa: CATWDRDYKKLF
j_call: TRGJP2; v_call: TRGV2; clone_size: .; cdr3_nt: TGTGCCACCTGGGGTAGTGATTGGATCAAGACGTTT; cdr3_aa: CATWGSDWIKTF
j_call: TRGJ1/TRGJ2; v_call: TRGV3; clone_size: few; cdr3_nt: TGTGCCACCTGGGACAGCCAGAATTATTATAAGAAACTCTTT; cdr3_aa: CATWDSQNYYKKLF
j_call: TRGJ1/TRGJ2; v_call: TRGV10; clone_size: few; cdr3_nt: TGTGCTGCGTGGGAGCAGAATTATTATAAGAAACTCTTT; cdr3_aa: CAAWEQNYYKKLF
j_call: TRGJ1/TRGJ2; v_call: TRGV10; clone_size: .; cdr3_nt: TGTGCTGCGTGGGATTGGGGGAAACTCTTT; cdr3_aa: CAAWDWGKLF
j_call: TRGJP1; v_call: TRGV8; clone_size: few; cdr3_nt: TGTGCCACCTGGGATAAGCCATATACCACTGGTTGGTTCAAGATATTT; cdr3_aa: CATWDKPYTTGWFKIF
j_call: TRGJ1/TRGJ2; v_call: TRGV5; clone_size: .; cdr3_nt: TGTGCCACCTGGGACAGCCTGGATTATTATAAGAAACTCTTT; cdr3_aa: CATWDSLDYYKKLF
j_call: TRGJP2; v_call: TRGV8; clone_size: large; cdr3_nt: TGTGCCACCTGGGTCAGTAGGGGGAGTAGTGATTGGATCAAGACGTTT; cdr3_aa: CATWVSRGSSDWIKTF
j_call: TRGJ1/TRGJ2; v_call: TRGV3; clone_size: few; cdr3_nt: TGTGCCACCTGGGACAGGCCCAAGAAACTCTTT; cdr3_aa: CATWDRPKKLF
j_call: TRGJ1/TRGJ2; v_call: TRGV4; clone_size: .; cdr3_nt: TGTGCCACCTGGGATGAGGCGTATTATTATAAGAAACTCTTT; cdr3_aa: CATWDEAYYYKKLF
j_call: TRGJP2; v_call: TRGV2; clone_size: .; cdr3_nt: TGTGCCACTGGGACGCAGGGTGATTGGATCAAGACGTTT; cdr3_aa: CATGTQGDWIKTF
j_call: TRGJP1; v_call: TRGV11; clone_size: .; cdr3_nt: TGTGCCTGCTGGATTAGGCACGGGCCCCGGTCCGACAGAATTGGTACCACTGGTTGGTTCAAGATATTT; cdr3_aa: CACWIRHGPRSDRIGTTGWFKIF
j_call: TRGJ1/TRGJ2; v_call: TRGV2; clone_size: .; cdr3_nt: TGTGCCACTGGGACGGGCCCAGGGTCTTGGGGGAAACTCTTT; cdr3_aa: CATGTGPGSWGKLF
j_call: TRGJ1/TRGJ2; v_call: TRGV2; clone_size: .; cdr3_nt: TGTGCCGACCTGGGACGGGACTCGAATTATTATAAGAAACTCTTT; cdr3_aa: CADLGRDSNYYKKLF
j_call: TRGJ1/TRGJ2; v_call: TRGV10; clone_size: .; cdr3_nt: TGTGCTGCGTGGGATTATATATGGGGGGTTTATTATAAGAAACTCTTT; cdr3_aa: CAAWDYIWGVYYKKLF
j_call: TRGJ1/TRGJ2; v_call: TRGV4; clone_size: large; cdr3_nt: TGTGCCACCTGGGATGGGCCGGGGTTTAATTATTATAAGAAACTCTTT; cdr3_aa: CATWDGPGFNYYKKLF
j_call: TRGJ1/TRGJ2; v_call: TRGV3; clone_size: .; cdr3_nt: TGTGCCACCTGGGACAGGCGCCATTATTATAAGAAACTCTTT; cdr3_aa: CATWDRRHYYKKLF
j_call: TRGJP2; v_call: TRGV2; clone_size: .; cdr3_nt: TGTGCCACCTGGGAGGGCCCGGCAAGGAGTAGTGATTGGATCAAGACGTTT; cdr3_aa: CATWEGPARSSDWIKTF
j_call: TRGJ1/TRGJ2; v_call: TRGV3; clone_size: few; cdr3_nt: TGTGCCGACCTCGGGAGTTATAAGAAACTCTTT; cdr3_aa: CADLGSYKKLF
j_call: TRGJ1/TRGJ2; v_call: TRGV11; clone_size: .; cdr3_nt: .; cdr3_aa: CTTVPAGRKPISKKLF
j_call: TRGJ1/TRGJ2; v_call: TRGV10; clone_size: few; cdr3_nt: TGTGCTGCGTGGGATTATGGCAATTATAAGAAACTCTTT; cdr3_aa: CAAWDYGNYKKLF
j_call: TRGJ1/TRGJ2; v_call: TRGV9; clone_size: .; cdr3_nt: TGTGCCTTGTGGGAGGGCCAAGGGCAGAATTATTATAAGAAACTCTTT; cdr3_aa: CALWEGQGQNYYKKLF
j_call: TRGJ1/TRGJ2; v_call: TRGV8; clone_size: .; cdr3_nt: TGTGCCACCTGGAGGGTAGGGTCCAATGACCAGAATTATTATAAGAAACTCTTC; cdr3_aa: CATWRVGSNDQNYYKKLF
j_call: TRGJ1/TRGJ2; v_call: TRGV2; clone_size: few; cdr3_nt: TGTGCCACCTGGGACGGGCGGGGGGGTAAGAAACTCTTT; cdr3_aa: CATWDGRGGKKLF
j_call: TRGJ1/TRGJ2; v_call: TRGV3; clone_size: .; cdr3_nt: TGTGCCACCTGGGACAGGCCTTGTTATAAGAAACTCTTT; cdr3_aa: CATWDRPCYKKLF
j_call: TRGJP1; v_call: TRGV11; clone_size: few; cdr3_nt: TGTGCCTGCCCGCCTGGTGATGGGCACACTGGTTGGTTCAAGATATTT; cdr3_aa: CACPPGDGHTGWFKIF
j_call: TRGJ1/TRGJ2; v_call: TRGV9; clone_size: .; cdr3_nt: TGTGCCTTGTGGGAGGGGCATTATTATAAGAAACTCTTT; cdr3_aa: CALWEGHYYKKLF
j_call: TRGJ1/TRGJ2; v_call: TRGV8; clone_size: few; cdr3_nt: TGTGCCACCTGGGATCATTATTATAAGAAACTCTTT; cdr3_aa: CATWDHYYKKLF
j_call: TRGJ1/TRGJ2; v_call: TRGV3; clone_size: few; cdr3_nt: TGTGCCACCTGGGACAGGCCTAAGAAGAAACTCTTT; cdr3_aa: CATWDRPKKKLF
j_call: TRGJP2; v_call: TRGV2; clone_size: .; cdr3_nt: TGTGCCACCTGGGAAAGATATAGTAGTAATTGGATCAAGACGTTT; cdr3_aa: CATWERYSSNWIKTF
j_call: TRGJ1/TRGJ2; v_call: TRGV10; clone_size: few; cdr3_nt: TGTGCTGCGTGGAGCCCCAAAGCTTATTATAAGAAACTCTTT; cdr3_aa: CAAWSPKAYYKKLF
j_call: TRGJ1/TRGJ2; v_call: TRGV11; clone_size: .; cdr3_nt: TGTGCCTGGGGGGGGGGACCCACAGGCCAATCCGGGTACTATTATAAGAAACTCTTT; cdr3_aa: CAWGGGPTGQSGYYYKKLF
j_call: TRGJP1; v_call: TRGV10; clone_size: few; cdr3_nt: TGTGCTGCGTGGGATTACCCTGGTTGGTTCAAGATATTT; cdr3_aa: CAAWDYPGWFKIF
j_call: TRGJ1/TRGJ2; v_call: TRGV10; clone_size: few; cdr3_nt: TGTGCTGCGTGGCCTGATTATAAGAAACTCTTT; cdr3_aa: CAAWPDYKKLF
j_call: TRGJ1/TRGJ2; v_call: TRGV2; clone_size: .; cdr3_nt: TGTGCCACCTGGGACGGCCGGAAACTCTTT; cdr3_aa: CATWDGRKLF
j_call: TRGJ1/TRGJ2; v_call: TRGV4; clone_size: .; cdr3_nt: TGTGCCCCAGCTTCCCTTAGGTATAAGAAACTCTTT; cdr3_aa: CAPASLRYKKLF
j_call: TRGJ1/TRGJ2; v_call: TRGV9; clone_size: .; cdr3_nt: TGTGCCTTGTGGGAGGTGCAAGTAGGTTATTATAGGAAACTCTTT; cdr3_aa: CALWEVQVGYYRKLF
j_call: TRGJP2; v_call: TRGV2; clone_size: .; cdr3_nt: TGTGCCACCTGGGGCGGAAAGGATAGGAGTGATTGGATCAAGACGTTT; cdr3_aa: CATWGGKDRSDWIKTF
j_call: TRGJP2; v_call: TRGV10; clone_size: .; cdr3_nt: TGTGCTGCGTGGGGAGGGGGAGGTAGTGATTGGATCAAGACGTTT; cdr3_aa: CAAWGGGGSDWIKTF